These 23 T cell receptor beta chains originate from one sample sequenced in a study of vaccination effects on CD4 cells after COVID-19. Profiling relied on immunoSEQ multiplex PCR, and the TCRdb table lists in-frame clones only, not all of them. The sample contains around 30,000 clones, roughly 62% of which appear only once. Under the ViraFEST assay, PBMC were stimulated with viral peptide pools so that antigen-specific CD4+ T cells expanded. Sequencing was performed afterwards. Upon completion of roughly ten days in culture, CD4+ T cells were isolated. Their target antigens are unknown. Sequencing used CD4+ T cells from PBMCs cultured with HCoV-229E spike peptides, obtained before COVID-19 vaccination. These receptors were obtained from a human donor who received a COVID-19 vaccine.

The gene calls are TRBV7-2 and TRBJ2-3; 10 positions match TRBD2. Germline assignment: CDR1 SGHTA and CDR2 FQGNSA. The CDR3 length is 14 residues. V shed 8 bases and J 4 bases; nucleotides not matched to a gene: 6. The DNA of the CDR3 is TGTGCCAGCCAGCGGGGGGGCCCCTCAGATACGCAGTATTTT. Amino acid sequence: CASQRGGPSDTQYF. Looking up the rest from reference TRBV7-2 and TRBJ2-3 gives the full variable domain: GAGVSQSPSNKVTEKGKDVELRCDPISGHTALYWYRQSLGQGLEFLIYFQGNSAPDKSGLPSDRFSAERTGGSVSTLTIQRTQQEDSAVYLCASQRGGPSDTQYFGPGTRLTVL.

The genes are TRBV3-1 (or the pseudogene TRBV3-2) and TRBJ2-7, with 8 bases lining up with TRBD1. J gave up 4 bases and V 4 bases, and 9 bases lay outside the gene matches. From germline, CDR1 is LGHDT and CDR2 YNNKEL (reference sequence). The CDR3 is 15 residues long. The CDR3 DNA follows: TGTGCCAGCAGCCCCACCGGACAGGGAAATTACGAGCAGTACTTC. Translation: CASSPTGQGNYEQYF.

The chain links TRBV7-8 to TRBJ1-5, with 7 bases lining up with TRBD1. J gave up 3 bases and V 1 base, and 6 bases lay outside the gene matches. The CDR3 sequence is 16 residues long. CDR1 is SGHVS and CDR2 is FQNEAQ in the germline V gene. This CDR3 reads CASSLEAGTVNQPQHF. The CDR3, as DNA: TGTGCCAGCAGCTTAGAGGCGGGGACAGTCAATCAGCCCCAGCATTTT.

This clone was picked up a small number of times. This rearrangement joins TRBV5-1 to TRBJ1-3, with 9 bases aligning to TRBD1. J was trimmed by 1 base and V by 4 bases; bases with no gene match: 3. The CDR3 runs 15 residues. CDR1 is SGHRS and CDR2 is YFSETQ in the germline V gene. The CDR3 nucleotides are TGCGCCAGCAGCCCCGGGACAGGGTCTGGAAACACCATATATTTT. It translates to CASSPGTGSGNTIYF.

This rearrangement joins TRBV7-9 to TRBJ1-2; D unclear. This CDR3 is 15 amino acids long. Germline assignment: CDR1 SEHNR and CDR2 FQNEAQ (reference sequence). The germline V and J ends were trimmed by 2 bases and 8 bases, with 18 bases remaining between them. The CDR3, as DNA: TGTGCCAGCAGCTTAAGTCACAGCCCAAGGGAGGGCTACACCTTC. Protein sequence: CASSLSHSPREGYTF.

The chain carries TRBV2 and TRBJ1-1; 7 bases are a match to TRBD1. The CDR3 is made up of 13 amino acids. CDR1 is SNHLY, CDR2 FYNNEI, per germline. The V gene end was trimmed by 5 bases and the J gene end by 4 bases; junction bases not matched to a gene: 4. The CDR3, as DNA: TGTGCCAGCAGTCTACAGGGGCGCACTGAAGCTTTCTTT. Translation gives CASSLQGRTEAFF.

The genes are TRBV5-1 and TRBJ2-6; D gene ambiguous. Trimming pared 2 bases from V and 1 base from J, leaving 7 bases between. Germline V lookup: CDR1 SGHRS, CDR2 YFSETQ. The CDR3 is made up of 15 amino acids. The CDR3 DNA sequence: TGCGCCAGCAGCTTCTGGGGTTCTGGGGCCAACGTCCTGACTTTC. The encoded protein is CASSFWGSGANVLTF. Full variable domain (outside the CDR3, taken from reference TRBV5-1 and TRBJ2-6): KAGVTQTPRYLIKTRGQQVTLSCSPISGHRSVSWYQQTPGQGLQFLFEYFSETQRNKGNFPGRFSGRQFSNSRSEMNVSTLELGDSALYLCASSFWGSGANVLTFGAGSRLTVL.

V usage is TRBV28 and J usage is TRBJ2-5, with 9 bases lining up with TRBD1. The germline V gene encodes CDR1 MDHEN and CDR2 SYDVKM. This CDR3 spans 16 amino acids. J lost 5 bases, V lost 4 bases, and 11 bases had no gene match. This CDR3 reads CASSSRTGVGSETQYF. The CDR3 bases are TGTGCCAGCAGTTCACGGACAGGGGTCGGGTCGGAGACCCAGTACTTC.

This clone was seen a handful of times. This chain's CDR3 is CASSMVTGGTETQYF. CDR3 DNA sequence: TGTGCCAGTAGTATGGTTACAGGGGGCACAGAGACCCAGTACTTC. The J gene is TRBJ2-5, the V gene TRBV19; the match to TRBD1 covers 9 bases. Germline V lookup: CDR1 LNHDA, CDR2 SQIVND (reference sequence). The CDR3 is 15 residues long. V lost 3 bases and J lost 4; bases outside the gene matches: 6.

The J gene is TRBJ1-1, the V gene TRBV6-6; D remains unclear. Germline CDR1 MNHNY, CDR2 SVGAGI (reference sequence). The CDR3 runs 13 residues. V was clipped by 4 bases and J by 1 base, with 7 bases between them. The CDR3 DNA follows: TGTGCCAGCAGTTGGTGGGAGAACACTGAAGCTTTCTTT. This translates into CASSWWENTEAFF.

The rearrangement joins TRBV3-1 (or the pseudogene TRBV3-2) to TRBJ1-1; 12 bases are shared with TRBD1. Germline V gives CDR1 LGHDT, CDR2 YNNKEL (reference sequence). The J segment lost 5 bases and the V segment lost 4 bases, leaving 14 bases of the junction unmatched. The CDR3 runs 18 residues. This CDR3 reads CASSPRDRGRKLGTEAFF. DNA of the CDR3: TGTGCCAGCAGCCCAAGGGACAGGGGGCGGAAATTGGGGACTGAAGCTTTCTTT.

V and J are TRBV5-6 and TRBJ2-5; a possible D gene is TRBD1 (5 bases). Deletions cut 1 base from V and 4 bases from J, with 11 bases between. This CDR3 contains 14 residues. Germline-derived CDR1 and CDR2 are SGHDT and YYEEEE. This CDR3 is CASSLFGAGETQYF. The CDR3 region has the DNA TGTGCCAGCAGCTTGTTTGGGGCAGGAGAGACCCAGTACTTC. Together with reference TRBV5-6 and TRBJ2-5, the CDR3 gives the full variable domain: DAGVTQSPTHLIKTRGQQVTLRCSPKSGHDTVSWYQQALGQGPQFIFQYYEEEERQRGNFPDRFSGHQFPNYSSELNVNALLLGDSALYLCASSLFGAGETQYFGPGTRLLVL.

The chain employs TRBV7-9 and TRBJ2-1, with D tentatively TRBD1 or TRBD2 (5 bases each). This CDR3 contains 18 residues. Germline V gene data show CDR1 as SEHNR and CDR2 as FQNEAQ (reference sequence). V was clipped by 5 bases and J by 0 bases, with 20 bases between them. The CDR3 DNA sequence: TGTGCCAGCAGCGACCGGGACGGCAAGCGGAGCTCCTACAATGAGCAGTTCTTC. It translates to CASSDRDGKRSSYNEQFF.

J is TRBJ2-2 and V is TRBV7-9; 9 bases line up with TRBD2. Germline values: CDR1 SEHNR, CDR2 FQNEAQ (reference sequence). V shed 3 bases and J 1 base; nucleotides not matched to a gene: 3. There are 16 residues in the CDR3. CDR3 sequence (DNA): TGTGCCAGCAGCTTCGGACTAGCGAGGAACACCGGGGAGCTGTTTTTT. Amino acid sequence: CASSFGLARNTGELFF.

This clone was observed a few times. The chain links TRBV5-1 to TRBJ1-1; TRBD1 matches at 8 bases. CDR3 length: 14 amino acids. Unmatched junction bases numbered 4, after V lost 4 bases and J lost 2 bases. Germline CDR1 reads SGHRS; CDR2 reads YFSETQ. This CDR3 reads CASSGGTGNTEAFF. CDR3 in DNA: TGCGCCAGCAGCGGGGGGACAGGTAACACTGAAGCTTTCTTT.

This chain uses TRBV20-1 with TRBJ2-7, with 8 nucleotides matching TRBD2. Per germline, CDR1 DFQATT and CDR2 SNEGSKA (reference sequence). J was trimmed by 5 bases and V by 3 bases; bases with no gene match: 6. The CDR3 sequence is 13 residues long. The CDR3 nucleotides are TGCAGTGCTAGTCCGGGAGGGCGGGACGAGCAGTACTTC. This encodes CSASPGGRDEQYF.

The chain recombines TRBV29-1 with TRBJ2-3, with 9 bases that match TRBD1. Germline loops: CDR1 SQVTM, CDR2 ANQGSEA. Unmatched junction bases numbered 3, after V lost 0 bases and J lost 2 bases. The CDR3 runs 15 residues. CDR3 in amino acids: CSVEETGGYTDTQYF. CDR3 coding DNA: TGCAGCGTTGAAGAAACAGGGGGCTACACAGATACGCAGTATTTT.

The rearrangement uses TRBV19 and TRBJ2-4; 10 bases map to TRBD1. Germline assignment: CDR1 LNHDA and CDR2 SQIVND (reference sequence). The V gene end was trimmed by 2 bases and the J gene end by 2 bases; junction bases not matched to a gene: 3. The CDR3 has 16 amino acids. CDR3 nucleotides: TGTGCCAGTAGTATACGGGGACAGGGGACCAAAAACATTCAGTACTTC. It is translated as CASSIRGQGTKNIQYF.

This clone has a handful of counts. The gene calls are TRBV5-4 and TRBJ2-1; 8 bases are shared with TRBD2. CDR1 is SGHNT and CDR2 is YYREEE in the germline V gene (reference sequence). With V trimmed by 0 bases and J by 3 bases, 5 bases remained unmatched. This CDR3 comprises 16 residues. The CDR3 loop is CASSLGSSGIYNEQFF. CDR3 coding DNA: TGTGCCAGCAGCTTGGGCAGTAGCGGGATCTACAATGAGCAGTTCTTC.

The chain carries TRBV6-1 and TRBJ2-5; the D gene is possibly TRBD2 (6 bases). This CDR3 comprises 14 residues. CDR1 is MNHNS and CDR2 is SASEGT in the germline V gene. V gave up 2 bases and J gave up 1 base, with 8 bases separating them. CDR3 in amino acids: CASSESTSQETQYF. The CDR3 DNA reads as TGTGCCAGCAGTGAATCGACTAGCCAAGAGACCCAGTACTTC.

The rearrangement uses TRBV7-8 and TRBJ1-2; tentative D call: TRBD1 (6 bases). Germline CDR1 and CDR2: SGHVS and FQNEAQ. The ends were cut back, 4 bases at V and 4 bases at J, with 10 bases in the middle. The CDR3 loop spans 13 amino acids. Written as DNA, the CDR3 is TGTGCCAGCAGCTCCTTGGACAGCTATGGCTACACCTTC. Amino acid sequence: CASSSLDSYGYTF.

This clone appeared a few times. This chain links TRBV19 with TRBJ1-5, with D unresolved. The CDR3 spans 13 residues. V was pared by 7 bases and J by 4 bases, with 11 bases between. In germline, CDR1 is LNHDA, CDR2 SQIVND (reference sequence). This CDR3 reads CASKAPGNQPQHF. For the CDR3, the DNA is TGTGCCAGTAAAGCTCCGGGGAATCAGCCCCAGCATTTT.

This clone has a handful of counts. The chain carries TRBV14 and TRBJ2-7; 11 nucleotides agree with TRBD2. Losses at the gene ends were 3 bases for V and 4 bases for J; bases not matched to a gene: 14. In germline, CDR1 is SGHDN, CDR2 FVKESK. The CDR3 runs to 18 residues. DNA of the CDR3: TGTGCCAGCAGCCACTCCTCTACGGGGACTAGCGGCCCATACGAGCAGTACTTC. Its protein is CASSHSSTGTSGPYEQYF.